This T cell receptor beta chain derives from a study of T-cell reconstitution after alpha-beta-depleted transplantation in children. General study points: It was reported that alpha-beta T cells came from several hundred expanded graft clones (about two months after transplant). Diversity of TCRbeta at day 60 was high in some patients, arising from surviving recipient T cells and thymic progenitors. T cells produced anew were the main source of T-cell counts and diversity one year after transplant.

The TCRbeta library was prepared with unique molecular identifiers. TCRdb itself ran the PCR reads through MiXCR, one entry per CDR3 protein. Among 450,000 to 600,000 distinct CDR3 sequences listed, 10% were seen once. The germline CDR1 and CDR2 sequences are MDHEN and SYDVKM. V dropped 7 bases and J dropped 5 bases, with 23 bases sitting between them. This CDR3 is built from 16 residues. This clonotype has ten or more counts. Its antigen is still unknown. The receptor was derived from a child aged 2-15 years with inherited bone marrow failure, due to receive a stem cell transplant. The chain is built from TRBV28 and TRBJ2-5; possibly TRBD2 for D (5 bases). The source was PBMCs, collected before TCRalphabeta/CD19-depleted stem cell transplant. The CDR3 nucleotides read TGTGCCAGCAAAACTTTTCTCGGGGAATTCATGGAGACCCAGTACTTC. As protein: CASKTFLGEFMETQYF. The variable domain in full, with the rest retrieved from reference TRBV28 and TRBJ2-5, is DVKVTQSSRYLVKRTGEKVFLECVQDMDHENMFWYRQDPGLGLRLIYFSYDVKMKEKGDIPEGYSVSREKKERFSLILESASTNQTSMYLCASKTFLGEFMETQYFGPGTRLLVL.